The sequence of this T cell receptor (beta chain) was determined in a study of cytomegalovirus exposure and HLA in healthy donors. V was pared by 3 bases and J by 5 bases, with 10 bases between. There are 13 residues in the CDR3. From germline, CDR1 is SGHVS and CDR2 FQNEAQ. Researchers ran the PCR with 60 Vbeta and 13 Jbeta primers. Assay: immunoSEQ multiplex PCR; the TCRdb copy retains only in-frame clones and omits some. The data contain roughly 97,000 clones, approximately 70% of them singletons. As regards this clone: Its antigen is unidentified.

Overall study results and limits: Common viral pathogens (according to a later analysis) appeared linked to several of the most significant clusters.

Sequences were obtained from PBMCs. The rearrangement links TRBV7-8 to TRBJ2-5; D might be TRBD1 (6 bases). This TCR was recovered from a man aged 40-50 years in good health and CMV-seronegative. The CDR3 coding sequence is TGTGCCAGCAGCTTTGGGACAACGGAGACCCAGTACTTC. It yields the protein CASSFGTTETQYF. Combining the CDR3 with reference TRBV7-8 and TRBJ2-5 gives the whole variable domain GAGVSQSPRYKVAKRGQDVALRCDPISGHVSLFWYQQALGQGPEFLTYFQNEAQLDKSGLPSDRFFAERPEGSVSTLKIQRTQQEDSAVYLCASSFGTTETQYFGPGTRLLVL.